Following are 16 T cell receptor beta chains from one sample sequenced in a study of T-cell memory formation after mild COVID-19. TCRdb redid the calling of the 5' RACE reads with MiXCR, one entry per CDR3 protein. The sample holds nearly 250,000 distinct CDR3 sequences, less than 20% seen once. Specimen: PBMCs or a T cell subset sorted from them (not recorded which). These receptors all stem from an adult woman who had mild COVID-19 (a few samples of this study predate the infection). Cell type and time point are not known.

This clonotype was detected ten times or more. The chain combines TRBV24-1 with TRBJ2-1; a weak D match, TRBD2 (6 bases). CDR3 length equals 14 residues. V shed 4 bases and J shed 4 bases, with 10 bases lying between them. Germline V gene data show CDR1 as KGHDR and CDR2 as SFDVKD. CDR3 residues: CATSDGSLYNEQFF. In DNA, the CDR3 is TGTGCCACCAGTGACGGGAGTTTATACAATGAGCAGTTCTTC.

This clonotype was picked up many times. The chain recombines TRBV27 with TRBJ2-5; D possibly uses TRBD1 or TRBD2 (5 bases each). Germline V CDR1 and CDR2: MNHEY, SMNVEV (reference sequence). V gave up 10 bases and J gave up 5 bases, with 23 bases separating them. The CDR3 covers 15 residues. The DNA for the CDR3 is TGTGCCACCCTCTTGACAGCAGGGCGGGTCGAGACCCAGTACTTC. This translates into CATLLTAGRVETQYF.

This clonotype was recorded a few times. The chain has TRBV20-1 and TRBJ1-6; 7 bases agree with TRBD1. Germline CDR1 reads DFQATT; CDR2 reads SNEGSKA (reference sequence). The CDR3 is 16 residues long. V shed 0 bases and J 7 bases; nucleotides not matched to a gene: 9. Here the CDR3 reads CSARDFVRGRNSPLHF. DNA of the CDR3: TGCAGTGCTAGAGATTTTGTGAGGGGGCGCAATTCACCCCTCCACTTT.

The V and J genes are TRBV4-2 and TRBJ1-2; no clear D gene. Trimming left V 0 bases short and J 4 bases short, with 12 bases between. CDR3 length: 15 residues. The germline V gene has CDR1 LGHNA and CDR2 YNFKEQ. DNA for the CDR3: TGTGCCAGCAGCCAAGATCCGTTACAGACCTATGGCTACACCTTC. Translation gives CASSQDPLQTYGYTF.

This clonotype was picked up a small number of times. This chain joins TRBV4-1 and TRBJ2-1; the D gene is possibly TRBD1 (5 bases). Germline assignment: CDR1 MGHRA and CDR2 YSYEKL. The CDR3 length is 13 residues. V lost 1 base to trimming and J lost 8 bases, with 9 bases between them. In DNA form, the CDR3 reads TGCGCCAGCAGCCAAGTCTGGGGCGATGAGCAGTTCTTC. Translating it yields CASSQVWGDEQFF.

The sample holds many counts of this clonotype. The V gene is TRBV7-2, the J gene TRBJ2-6; TRBD1 aligns across 7 bases. The CDR3 runs to 18 residues. The J segment lost 0 bases and the V segment lost 2 bases, leaving 7 bases of the junction unmatched. CDR1 is SGHTA and CDR2 is FQGNSA in the germline V gene. The CDR3 nucleotides read TGTGCCAGCAGCTTACTAGGGACAGCCAACTCTGGGGCCAACGTCCTGACTTTC. Protein sequence: CASSLLGTANSGANVLTF.

This clonotype was seen many times. This chain links TRBV7-2 with TRBJ1-2, with D tentatively TRBD1 (6 bases). CDR1 and CDR2 (germline): SGHTA, FQGNSA. The CDR3 length is 14 residues. The V end lost 2 bases, the J end lost 6 bases, and 13 bases lay between the germline ends. The CDR3 DNA reads as TGTGCCAGCAGCTTAAACGGACAGTATAATGGCTACACCTTC. It yields the protein CASSLNGQYNGYTF.

The V and J genes are TRBV29-1 and TRBJ2-3, with D hard to call. Trimming took off 0 bases at V and 1 base at J, with 5 bases between the two ends. Germline CDR1 reads SQVTM; CDR2 reads ANQGSEA. The CDR3 totals 13 residues. CDR3 sequence reads: CSVEDWGTDTQYF. DNA for the CDR3: TGCAGCGTTGAAGACTGGGGCACAGATACGCAGTATTTT.

This clonotype showed up just a few times. This chain links TRBV6-5 with TRBJ1-1, with TRBD1 as a possible D gene (5 bases). With 2 bases removed from V and 6 bases from J, the gap between germline ends came to 13 bases. This CDR3 comprises 14 residues. CDR1 MNHEY and CDR2 SVGAGI come from the germline V gene. CDR3 coding DNA: TGTGCCAGCAGTTACCGGGGCAGGGCGGCTGAAGCTTTCTTT. This translates into CASSYRGRAAEAFF.

This clonotype was counted ten times or more. The chain uses TRBV12-3 or TRBV12-4 and TRBJ2-6; 8 nucleotides line up with TRBD1. The ends lost 4 bases at V and 0 bases at J; junction bases unmatched: 5. The CDR3 is 17 amino acids. The CDR3 protein is CASSSGTGISGANVLTF. In nucleotides, the CDR3 is TGTGCCAGCAGTTCAGGGACAGGAATCTCTGGGGCCAACGTCCTGACTTTC.

The V gene is TRBV2, the J gene TRBJ2-2; 10 bases are a match to TRBD1. V was clipped by 4 bases and J by 5 bases; unmatched bases: 4. The length of the CDR3 is 15 residues. Germline-derived CDR1 and CDR2 are SNHLY and FYNNEI. The DNA of the CDR3 is TGTGCCAGCAGTGTAGGGGGACAGGGGACCGGGGAGCTGTTTTTT. Its translation: CASSVGGQGTGELFF.

This chain links TRBV12-3 or TRBV12-4 with TRBJ1-5; D remains ambiguous. This CDR3 region has 15 residues. V lost 3 bases, J lost 0 bases, and 9 bases lay in between. The CDR3 DNA sequence: TGTGCCAGCAGTTTCGGCCGTAATAGCAATCAGCCCCAGCATTTT. It encodes CASSFGRNSNQPQHF.

The chain carries TRBV20-1 and TRBJ2-4; no clear D. CDR1 and CDR2 (germline): DFQATT, SNEGSKA (reference sequence). The V gene lost 0 bases and the J gene lost 4 bases, with 10 bases spanning the gap. The CDR3 extends over 14 amino acids. CDR3 protein: CSAREPSIKNIQYF. The CDR3 nucleotides are TGCAGTGCTAGAGAGCCGTCGATTAAAAACATTCAGTACTTC.

This clonotype was counted a few times. V gene TRBV2 combines with J gene TRBJ2-2; D may be TRBD1 (6 bases). V shed 3 bases and J shed 4 bases, with 15 bases lying between them. The CDR3 sequence is 16 residues long. Germline V gene sequence: CDR1 SNHLY, CDR2 FYNNEI. The CDR3 region is CASSDPGTPGTGELFF. CDR3 nucleotides: TGTGCCAGCAGTGATCCCGGGACACCGGGCACCGGGGAGCTGTTTTTT. Full variable domain (remainder filled in from reference TRBV2 and TRBJ2-2): EPEVTQTPSHQVTQMGQEVILRCVPISNHLYFYWYRQILGQKVEFLVSFYNNEISEKSEIFDDQFSVERPDGSNFTLKIRSTKLEDSAMYFCASSDPGTPGTGELFFGEGSRLTVL.

This clonotype was observed at least ten times. The rearrangement links TRBV5-1 to TRBJ2-1, with D possibly called TRBD1 or TRBD2 (6 bases each). The CDR3 has 15 amino acids. Trimming took off 3 bases at V and 2 bases at J, with 12 bases between the two ends. CDR1 is SGHRS and CDR2 is YFSETQ in the germline V gene. CDR3 sequence reads: CASSSEGETYNEQFF. The CDR3, as DNA: TGCGCCAGCAGCTCGGAGGGGGAAACCTACAATGAGCAGTTCTTC. Combining the CDR3 with reference TRBV5-1 and TRBJ2-1 gives the whole variable domain KAGVTQTPRYLIKTRGQQVTLSCSPISGHRSVSWYQQTPGQGLQFLFEYFSETQRNKGNFPGRFSGRQFSNSRSEMNVSTLELGDSALYLCASSSEGETYNEQFFGPGTRLTVL.

The chain joins TRBV20-1 to TRBJ2-7; possible D gene TRBD1, 7 bases. The germline CDR1 and CDR2 sequences are DFQATT and SNEGSKA (reference sequence). The ends were cut back, 0 bases at V and 6 bases at J, with 18 bases in the middle. The CDR3 runs 15 residues. The CDR3 here is CSARDPTGQAGEQYF. In nucleotides, the CDR3 is TGCAGTGCTAGAGACCCGACAGGGCAAGCGGGCGAGCAGTACTTC.